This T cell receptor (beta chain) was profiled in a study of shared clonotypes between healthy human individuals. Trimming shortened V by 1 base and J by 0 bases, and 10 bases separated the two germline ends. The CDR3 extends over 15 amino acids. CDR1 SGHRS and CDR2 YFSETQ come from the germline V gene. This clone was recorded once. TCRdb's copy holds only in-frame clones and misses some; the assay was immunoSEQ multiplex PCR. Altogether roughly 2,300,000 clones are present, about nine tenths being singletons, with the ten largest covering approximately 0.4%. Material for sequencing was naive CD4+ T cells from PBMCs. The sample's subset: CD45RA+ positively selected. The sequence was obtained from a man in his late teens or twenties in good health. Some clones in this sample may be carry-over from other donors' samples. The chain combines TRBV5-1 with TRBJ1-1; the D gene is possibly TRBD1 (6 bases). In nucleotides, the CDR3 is TGCGCCAGCAGCTTGAGTACAGGGATGAACACTGAAGCTTTCTTT. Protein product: CASSLSTGMNTEAFF.